This T cell receptor beta chain was obtained from a study of CD8 T cells in ankylosing spondylitis. The table lists this clonotype with a few counts. What it binds is not known. Study observations and caveats: Disease-linked clones bore a CD8+ phenotype, appearing relatively rarely in peripheral blood. Blood from ankylosing spondylitis patients appeared to carry a characteristic roughly 8-variant TCR beta motif. Earlier studies detected some motif variants in reactive arthritis synovial fluid and blood.

This CDR3 comprises 17 residues. Germline loops: CDR1 SGHRS, CDR2 YFSETQ. The germline V and J ends were trimmed by 4 bases and 1 base, with 20 bases remaining between them. TCRdb itself ran the 5' RACE reads through MiXCR, one entry per CDR3 protein. The table shows over 400,000 distinct CDR3 sequences, with approximately 26% occurring only once. The V and J genes are TRBV5-1 and TRBJ1-2; tentative D call: TRBD1 (6 bases). Source material: blood, either unsorted or a sorted T cell fraction (not recorded which). The sequence was obtained from a male donor with ankylosing spondylitis. This CDR3 reads CASSRNLRQENNYGYTF. CDR3 DNA: TGCGCCAGCAGCCGCAACCTTAGACAGGAGAATAACTATGGCTACACCTTC. Looking up the rest from reference TRBV5-1 and TRBJ1-2 gives the full variable domain: KAGVTQTPRYLIKTRGQQVTLSCSPISGHRSVSWYQQTPGQGLQFLFEYFSETQRNKGNFPGRFSGRQFSNSRSEMNVSTLELGDSALYLCASSRNLRQENNYGYTFGSGTRLTVV.